This TCR beta chain appears in the sequencing data of a study of blood T cell repertoires in COVID-19. Study information: The origin of the acute and convalescent COVID-19 samples was the United States, Italy and Spain. Sample material is recorded as cDNA or gDNA derived from T cells, B-cell-depleted T cells, or PBMCs.

Per the study methods: Scientists estimated how many nucleated cells there were by amplifying reference gene primers. The table came from immunoSEQ multiplex PCR; TCRdb's copy has only in-frame clones and leaves some out. V and J calls and clone size are copied from that table; D and trimming were computed from the DNA. The sample holds about 260,000 clones; nearly 90% are singletons and the top ten take 0.7%. This clone came up once. The V and J ends lost 0 bases and 1 base respectively, with 15 bases between them. Germline V gene lookup returns CDR1 LGHNA and CDR2 YSLEER. The CDR3 sequence is 17 residues long.

The genes are TRBV4-3 and TRBJ1-1; unclear D gene. The source material was peripheral blood. This TCR was recovered from a human donor in a cohort sampled during active COVID-19. CDR3 sequence: CASSQDGEGIGNTEAFF. In DNA form, the CDR3 reads TGCGCCAGCAGCCAAGACGGGGAGGGCATCGGGAACACTGAAGCTTTCTTT.